The clone carrying this T cell receptor beta chain was counted at least ten times. The antigen remains undetermined. TCRdb independently ran MiXCR on the RT-PCR reads; one entry per CDR3 protein. Among around 160,000 distinct CDR3 sequences, approximately 11% were seen once, and the ten largest hold around 12%. The data derive from a study of response to subunit inactivated influenza vaccine. Whole-study results and caveats: A suggestion made by the authors is that each seasonal influenza vaccination recruits few new T cells.

V lost 7 bases to trimming and J lost 0 bases; unmatched junction nucleotides: 1. This CDR3 spans 13 amino acids. Germline CDR1 and CDR2: DFQATT and SNEGSKA (reference sequence). The specimen was non-naive T cells sorted from PBMCs, collected around seven weeks after vaccination. The receptor comes from a man aged 45 to 65 who received an inactivated influenza vaccine. The rearrangement uses TRBV20-1 and TRBJ1-5; 9 bases are a match to TRBD1. CDR3 sequence: CSGTGDSNQPQHF. For the CDR3, the DNA is TGCAGTGGGACAGGGGATAGCAATCAGCCCCAGCATTTT.